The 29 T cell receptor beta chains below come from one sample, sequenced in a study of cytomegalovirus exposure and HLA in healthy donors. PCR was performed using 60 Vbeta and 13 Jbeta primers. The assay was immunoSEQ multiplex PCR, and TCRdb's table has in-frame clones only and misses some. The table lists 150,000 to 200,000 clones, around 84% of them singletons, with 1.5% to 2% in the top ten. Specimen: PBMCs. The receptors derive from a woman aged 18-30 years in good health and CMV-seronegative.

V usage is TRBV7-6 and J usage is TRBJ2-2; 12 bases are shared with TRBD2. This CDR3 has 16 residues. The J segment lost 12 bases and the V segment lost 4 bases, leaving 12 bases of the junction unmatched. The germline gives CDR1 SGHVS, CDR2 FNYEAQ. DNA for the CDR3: TGTGCCAGCAGCTCAGGACTAGCGGGGCGGTGGGGGAAGCTGTTTTTT. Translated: CASSSGLAGRWGKLFF.

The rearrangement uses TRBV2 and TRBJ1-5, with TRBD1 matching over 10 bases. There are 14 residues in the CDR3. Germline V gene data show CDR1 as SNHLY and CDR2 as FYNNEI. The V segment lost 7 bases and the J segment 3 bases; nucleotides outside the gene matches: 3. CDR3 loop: CASKGQGYNQPQHF. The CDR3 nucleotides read TGTGCCAGCAAGGGACAGGGGTACAATCAGCCCCAGCATTTT.

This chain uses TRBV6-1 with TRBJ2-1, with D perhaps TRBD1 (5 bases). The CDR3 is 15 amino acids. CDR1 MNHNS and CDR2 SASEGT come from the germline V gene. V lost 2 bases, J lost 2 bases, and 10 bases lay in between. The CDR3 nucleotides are TGTGCCAGCAGTGAAAACAGGCAGACCTACAATGAGCAGTTCTTC. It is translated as CASSENRQTYNEQFF.

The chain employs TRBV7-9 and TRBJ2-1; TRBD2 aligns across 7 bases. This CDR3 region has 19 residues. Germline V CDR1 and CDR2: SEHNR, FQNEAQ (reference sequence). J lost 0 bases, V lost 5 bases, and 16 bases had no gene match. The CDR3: CASSTPRGSGGSSYNEQFF. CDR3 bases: TGTGCCAGCAGCACCCCACGAGGGTCGGGGGGTAGCTCCTACAATGAGCAGTTCTTC.

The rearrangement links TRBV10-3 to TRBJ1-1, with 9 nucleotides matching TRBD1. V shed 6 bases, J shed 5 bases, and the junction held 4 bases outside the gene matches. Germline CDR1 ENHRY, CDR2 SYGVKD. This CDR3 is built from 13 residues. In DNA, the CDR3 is TGTGCCATCAGGACAGGGGGGAATACTGAAGCTTTCTTT. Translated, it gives CAIRTGGNTEAFF.

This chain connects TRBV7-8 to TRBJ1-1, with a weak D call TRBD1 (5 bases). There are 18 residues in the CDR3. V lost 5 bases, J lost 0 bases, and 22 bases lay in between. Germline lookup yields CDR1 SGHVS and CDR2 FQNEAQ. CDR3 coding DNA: TGTGCCAGCAGCCCCTTTGGCCGCGCGGGGACTATGAACACTGAAGCTTTCTTT. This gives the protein CASSPFGRAGTMNTEAFF. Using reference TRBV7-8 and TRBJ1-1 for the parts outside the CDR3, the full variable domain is GAGVSQSPRYKVAKRGQDVALRCDPISGHVSLFWYQQALGQGPEFLTYFQNEAQLDKSGLPSDRFFAERPEGSVSTLKIQRTQQEDSAVYLCASSPFGRAGTMNTEAFFGQGTRLTVV.

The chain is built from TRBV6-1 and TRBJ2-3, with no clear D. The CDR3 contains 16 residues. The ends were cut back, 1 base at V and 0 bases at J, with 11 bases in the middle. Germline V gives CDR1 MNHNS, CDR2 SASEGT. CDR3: CASSEVPGSSTDTQYF. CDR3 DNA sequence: TGTGCCAGCAGTGAAGTGCCTGGTAGTAGCACAGATACGCAGTATTTT.

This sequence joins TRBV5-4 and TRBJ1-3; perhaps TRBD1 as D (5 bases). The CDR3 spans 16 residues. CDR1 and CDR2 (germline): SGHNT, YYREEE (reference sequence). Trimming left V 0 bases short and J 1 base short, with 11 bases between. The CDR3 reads CASSLAREGSGNTIYF. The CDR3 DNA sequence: TGTGCCAGCAGCTTGGCCAGGGAGGGGTCTGGAAACACCATATATTTT. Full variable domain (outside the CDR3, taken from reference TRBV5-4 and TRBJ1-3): ETGVTQSPTHLIKTRGQQVTLRCSSQSGHNTVSWYQQALGQGPQFIFQYYREEENGRGNFPPRFSGLQFPNYSSELNVNALELDDSALYLCASSLAREGSGNTIYFGEGSWLTVV.

CDR3 protein: CAWESGTDTQYF. Written as DNA, the CDR3 is TGTGCCTGGGAGAGCGGCACAGATACGCAGTATTTT. V gene TRBV30 combines with J gene TRBJ2-3; D unresolved. Per germline, CDR1 GTSNPN and CDR2 SVGIG (reference sequence). Trimming removed 5 bases from V and 1 base from J, with 7 bases in between. The CDR3 is 12 amino acids.

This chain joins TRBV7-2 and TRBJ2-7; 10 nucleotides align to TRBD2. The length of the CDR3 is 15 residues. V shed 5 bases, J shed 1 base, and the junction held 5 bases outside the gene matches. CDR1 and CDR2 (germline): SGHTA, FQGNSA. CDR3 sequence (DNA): TGTGCCAGCAGCCCGGGACTAGCGCGATCCTACGAGCAGTACTTC. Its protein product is CASSPGLARSYEQYF.

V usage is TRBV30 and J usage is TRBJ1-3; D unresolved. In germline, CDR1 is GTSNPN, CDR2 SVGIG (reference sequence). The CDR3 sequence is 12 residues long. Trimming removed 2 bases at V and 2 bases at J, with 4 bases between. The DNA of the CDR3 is TGTGCCTGGAGTCCAACTGGAAACACCATATATTTT. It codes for CAWSPTGNTIYF.

The CDR3 loop is CASSLGRGPITEAFF. CDR3 nucleotide sequence: TGTGCCAGCAGCTTGGGGCGGGGCCCTATCACTGAAGCTTTCTTT. This rearrangement joins TRBV5-4 to TRBJ1-1; TRBD1 might be the D (5 bases). Germline CDR1 reads SGHNT; CDR2 reads YYREEE (reference sequence). This CDR3 is built from 15 residues. V dropped 0 bases and J dropped 4 bases, with 13 bases sitting between them. The full variable domain, rest sourced from reference TRBV5-4 and TRBJ1-1, is ETGVTQSPTHLIKTRGQQVTLRCSSQSGHNTVSWYQQALGQGPQFIFQYYREEENGRGNFPPRFSGLQFPNYSSELNVNALELDDSALYLCASSLGRGPITEAFFGQGTRLTVV.

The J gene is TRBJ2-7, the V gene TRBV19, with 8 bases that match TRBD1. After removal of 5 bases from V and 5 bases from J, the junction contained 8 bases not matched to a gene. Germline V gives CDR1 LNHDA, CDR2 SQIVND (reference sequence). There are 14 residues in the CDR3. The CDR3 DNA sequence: TGTGCCAGTAGTCTCCGGACAGGGCGGGACGAGCAGTACTTC. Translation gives CASSLRTGRDEQYF. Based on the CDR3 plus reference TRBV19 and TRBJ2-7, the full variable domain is DGGITQSPKYLFRKEGQNVTLSCEQNLNHDAMYWYRQDPGQGLRLIYYSQIVNDFQKGDIAEGYSVSREKKESFPLTVTSAQKNPTAFYLCASSLRTGRDEQYFGPGTRLTVT.

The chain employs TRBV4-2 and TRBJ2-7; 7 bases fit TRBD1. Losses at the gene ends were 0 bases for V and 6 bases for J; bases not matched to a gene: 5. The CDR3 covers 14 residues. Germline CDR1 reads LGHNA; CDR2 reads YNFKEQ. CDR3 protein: CASSQERQGGEQYF. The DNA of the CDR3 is TGTGCCAGCAGCCAAGAGAGACAGGGCGGCGAGCAGTACTTC.

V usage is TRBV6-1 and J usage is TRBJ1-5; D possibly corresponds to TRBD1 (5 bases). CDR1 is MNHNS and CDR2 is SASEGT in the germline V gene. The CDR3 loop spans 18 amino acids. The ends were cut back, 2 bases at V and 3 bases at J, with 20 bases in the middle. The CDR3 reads CASSENLRDGGYNQPQHF. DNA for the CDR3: TGTGCCAGCAGTGAAAACTTAAGGGACGGGGGGTACAATCAGCCCCAGCATTTT.

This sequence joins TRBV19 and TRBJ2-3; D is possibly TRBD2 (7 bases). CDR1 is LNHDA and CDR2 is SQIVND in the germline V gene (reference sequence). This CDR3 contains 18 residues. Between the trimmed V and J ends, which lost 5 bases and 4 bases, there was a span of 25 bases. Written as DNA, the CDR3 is TGTGCCAGTAGTCCACCAGAGGGTAGGGGGGGAATCGCAGATACGCAGTATTTT. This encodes CASSPPEGRGGIADTQYF.

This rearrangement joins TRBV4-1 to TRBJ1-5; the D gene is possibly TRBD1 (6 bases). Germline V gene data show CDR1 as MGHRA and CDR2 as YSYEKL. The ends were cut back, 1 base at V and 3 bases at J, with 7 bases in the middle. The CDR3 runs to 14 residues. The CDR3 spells CASSQGTANQPQHF. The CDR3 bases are TGCGCCAGCAGCCAAGGGACAGCCAATCAGCCCCAGCATTTT.

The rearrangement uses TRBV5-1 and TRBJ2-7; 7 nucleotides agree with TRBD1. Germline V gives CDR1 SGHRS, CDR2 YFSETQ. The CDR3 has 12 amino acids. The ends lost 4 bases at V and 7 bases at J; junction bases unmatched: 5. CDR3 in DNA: TGCGCCAGCAGCAGGGACAGTCGGGAGCAGTACTTC. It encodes CASSRDSREQYF.

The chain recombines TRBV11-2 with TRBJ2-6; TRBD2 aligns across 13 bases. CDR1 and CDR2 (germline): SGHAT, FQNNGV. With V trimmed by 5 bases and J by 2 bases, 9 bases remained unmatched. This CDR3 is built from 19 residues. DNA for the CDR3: TGTGCCAGCAGCCCCGTCCAGGGACTAGCGGGGACTGGGGCCAACGTCCTGACTTTC. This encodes CASSPVQGLAGTGANVLTF.

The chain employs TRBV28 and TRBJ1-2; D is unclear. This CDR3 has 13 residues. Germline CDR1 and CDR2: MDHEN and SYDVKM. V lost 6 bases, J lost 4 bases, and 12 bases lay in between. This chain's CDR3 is CASRDTSFYGYTF. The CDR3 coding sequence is TGTGCCAGCAGAGATACAAGTTTCTATGGCTACACCTTC.

The CDR3 region has the DNA TGCAGTGCTAGAAGGAGCGGTGAGCAGTTCTTC. Translation: CSARRSGEQFF. The V call is TRBV20-1, the J call TRBJ2-1; D may be TRBD2 (5 bases). The CDR3 has 11 amino acids. In germline, CDR1 is DFQATT, CDR2 SNEGSKA (reference sequence). The V and J ends lost 2 bases and 9 bases respectively, with 8 bases between them.

In DNA form, the CDR3 reads TGTGCCACCAGCAGGGAGGTACGGGGATACAATGAGCAGTTCTTC. Amino acids: CATSREVRGYNEQFF. The V gene is TRBV15, the J gene TRBJ2-1; perhaps TRBD2 as D (5 bases). Trimming shortened V by 3 bases and J by 4 bases, and 13 bases separated the two germline ends. The CDR3 length is 15 residues. Germline V gene lookup returns CDR1 LNHNV and CDR2 YYDKDF (reference sequence).

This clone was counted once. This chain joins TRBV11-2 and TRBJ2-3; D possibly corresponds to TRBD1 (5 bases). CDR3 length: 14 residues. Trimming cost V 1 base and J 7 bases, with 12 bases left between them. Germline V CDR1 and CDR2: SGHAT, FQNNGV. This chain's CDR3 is CASSLGLRGNTQYF. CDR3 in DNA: TGTGCCAGCAGCTTAGGATTAAGGGGTAATACGCAGTATTTT.

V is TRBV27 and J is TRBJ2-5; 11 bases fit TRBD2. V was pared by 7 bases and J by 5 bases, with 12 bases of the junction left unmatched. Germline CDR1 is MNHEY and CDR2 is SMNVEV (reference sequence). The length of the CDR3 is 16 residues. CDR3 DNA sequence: TGTGCCAGCAACTCCCTAGCGGGAGGCGGCTCGGAGACCCAGTACTTC. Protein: CASNSLAGGGSETQYF.

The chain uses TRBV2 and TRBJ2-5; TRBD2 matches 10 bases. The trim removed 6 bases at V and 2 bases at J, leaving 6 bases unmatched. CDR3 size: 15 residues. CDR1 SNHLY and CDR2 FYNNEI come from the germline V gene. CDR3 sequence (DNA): TGTGCCAGCAGCCCAGGACTAGCGGCTCAAGAGACCCAGTACTTC. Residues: CASSPGLAAQETQYF. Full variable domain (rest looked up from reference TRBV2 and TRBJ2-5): EPEVTQTPSHQVTQMGQEVILRCVPISNHLYFYWYRQILGQKVEFLVSFYNNEISEKSEIFDDQFSVERPDGSNFTLKIRSTKLEDSAMYFCASSPGLAAQETQYFGPGTRLLVL.

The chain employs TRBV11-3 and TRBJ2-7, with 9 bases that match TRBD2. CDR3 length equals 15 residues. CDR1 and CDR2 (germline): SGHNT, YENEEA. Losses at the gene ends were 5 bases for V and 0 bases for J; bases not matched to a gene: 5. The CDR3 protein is CASSRTSASSYEQYF. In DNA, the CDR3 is TGTGCCAGCAGCAGGACTAGCGCAAGCTCCTACGAGCAGTACTTC.

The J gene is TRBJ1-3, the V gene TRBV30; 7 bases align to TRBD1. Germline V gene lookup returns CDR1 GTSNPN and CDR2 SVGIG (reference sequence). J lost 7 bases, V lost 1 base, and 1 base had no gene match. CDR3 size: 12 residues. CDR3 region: CAWSGGGNTIYF. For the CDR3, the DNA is TGTGCCTGGAGTGGAGGGGGCAACACCATATATTTT. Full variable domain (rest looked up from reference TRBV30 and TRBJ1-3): SQTIHQWPATLVQPVGSPLSLECTVEGTSNPNLYWYRQAAGRGLQLLFYSVGIGQISSEVPQNLSASRPQDRQFILSSKKLLLSDSGFYLCAWSGGGNTIYFGEGSWLTVV.

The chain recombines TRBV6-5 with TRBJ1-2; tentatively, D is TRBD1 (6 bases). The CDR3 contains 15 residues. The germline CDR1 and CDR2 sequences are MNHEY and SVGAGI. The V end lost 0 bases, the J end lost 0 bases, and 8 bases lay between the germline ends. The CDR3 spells CASSYSGASNYGYTF. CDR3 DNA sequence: TGTGCCAGCAGTTACTCGGGGGCATCTAACTATGGCTACACCTTC.

The CDR3 sequence: CASSERSGVGTEAFF. Here the CDR3 DNA reads TGTGCCAGCAGTGAACGTTCGGGGGTTGGAACTGAAGCTTTCTTT. The V and J genes are TRBV6-1 and TRBJ1-1; tentatively, D is TRBD1 (5 bases). In germline, CDR1 is MNHNS, CDR2 SASEGT. This CDR3 is built from 15 residues. Deletions cut 2 bases from V and 5 bases from J, with 15 bases between.